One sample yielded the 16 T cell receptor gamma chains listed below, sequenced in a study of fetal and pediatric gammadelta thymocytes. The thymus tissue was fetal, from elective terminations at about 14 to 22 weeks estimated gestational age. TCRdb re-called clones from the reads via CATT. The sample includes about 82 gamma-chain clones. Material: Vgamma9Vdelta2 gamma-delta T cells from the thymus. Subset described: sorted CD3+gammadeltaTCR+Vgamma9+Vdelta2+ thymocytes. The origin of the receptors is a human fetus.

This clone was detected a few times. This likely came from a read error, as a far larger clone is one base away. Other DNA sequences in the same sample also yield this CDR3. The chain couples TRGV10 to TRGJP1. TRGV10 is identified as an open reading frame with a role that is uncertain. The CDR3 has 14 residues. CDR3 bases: TGTGCTGCGTGGGATTATACCACAGGTTGGTTCAAGATATTT. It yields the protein CAAWDYTTGWFKIF.

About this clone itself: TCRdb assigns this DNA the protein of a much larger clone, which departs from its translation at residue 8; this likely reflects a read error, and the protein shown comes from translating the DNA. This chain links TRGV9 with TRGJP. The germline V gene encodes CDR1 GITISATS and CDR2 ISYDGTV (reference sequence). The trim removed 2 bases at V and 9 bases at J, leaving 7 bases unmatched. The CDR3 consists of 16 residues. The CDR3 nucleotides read TGTGCCTTGTGGGAGGCCGCAGGGTTGGGCAAAAAAATCAAGGTATTT. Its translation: CALWEAAGLGKKIKVF.

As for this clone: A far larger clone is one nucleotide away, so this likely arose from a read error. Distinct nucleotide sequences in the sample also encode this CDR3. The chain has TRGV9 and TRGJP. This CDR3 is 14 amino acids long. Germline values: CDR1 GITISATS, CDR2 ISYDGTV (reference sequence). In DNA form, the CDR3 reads TGTGCCTTGTGGGAGGTGTTGGGCAAGAAAATCAAGGTATTT. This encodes CALWEVLGKKIKVF.

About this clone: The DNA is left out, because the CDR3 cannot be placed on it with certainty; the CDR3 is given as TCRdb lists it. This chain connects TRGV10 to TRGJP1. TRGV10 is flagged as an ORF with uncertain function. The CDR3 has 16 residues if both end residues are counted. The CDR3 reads CTTVLRGITTGWFKIF.

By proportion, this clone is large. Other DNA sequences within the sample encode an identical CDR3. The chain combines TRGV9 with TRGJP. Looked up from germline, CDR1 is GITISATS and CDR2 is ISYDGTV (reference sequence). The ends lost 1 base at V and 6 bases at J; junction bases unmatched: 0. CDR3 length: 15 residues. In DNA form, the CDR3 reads TGTGCCTTGTGGGAGGTAGAGTTGGGCAAAAAAATCAAGGTATTT. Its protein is CALWEVELGKKIKVF.

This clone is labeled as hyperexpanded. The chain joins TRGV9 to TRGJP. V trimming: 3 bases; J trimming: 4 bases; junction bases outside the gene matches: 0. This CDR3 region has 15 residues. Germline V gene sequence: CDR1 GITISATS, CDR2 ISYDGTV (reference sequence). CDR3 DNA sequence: TGTGCCTTGTGGGAGCAAGAGTTGGGCAAAAAAATCAAGGTATTT. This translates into CALWEQELGKKIKVF.

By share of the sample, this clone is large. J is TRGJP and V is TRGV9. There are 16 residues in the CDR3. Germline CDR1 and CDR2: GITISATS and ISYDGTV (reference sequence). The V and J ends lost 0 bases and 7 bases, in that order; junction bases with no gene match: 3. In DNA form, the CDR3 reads TGTGCCTTGTGGGAGGTGCCTGAGTTGGGCAAAAAAATCAAGGTATTT. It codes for CALWEVPELGKKIKVF.

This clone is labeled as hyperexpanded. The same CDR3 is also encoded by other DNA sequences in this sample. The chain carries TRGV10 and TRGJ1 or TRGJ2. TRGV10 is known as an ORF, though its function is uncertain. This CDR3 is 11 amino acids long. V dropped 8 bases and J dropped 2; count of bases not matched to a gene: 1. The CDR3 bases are TGTGCTGCGTGGGATTATTATAAGAAACTCTTT. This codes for CAAWDYYKKLF.

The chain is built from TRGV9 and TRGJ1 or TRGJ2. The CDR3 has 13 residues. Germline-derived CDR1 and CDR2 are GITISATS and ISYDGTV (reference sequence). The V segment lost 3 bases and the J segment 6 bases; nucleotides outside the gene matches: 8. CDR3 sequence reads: CALWEKGGYKKLF. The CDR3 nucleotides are TGTGCCTTGTGGGAGAAGGGTGGTTATAAGAAACTCTTT.

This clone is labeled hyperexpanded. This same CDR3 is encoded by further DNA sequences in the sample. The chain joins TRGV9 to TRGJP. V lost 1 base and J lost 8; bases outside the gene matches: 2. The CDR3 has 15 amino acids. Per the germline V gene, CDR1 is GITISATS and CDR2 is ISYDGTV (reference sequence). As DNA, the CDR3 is TGTGCCTTGTGGGAGGTAAAGTTGGGCAAAAAAATCAAGGTATTT. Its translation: CALWEVKLGKKIKVF.

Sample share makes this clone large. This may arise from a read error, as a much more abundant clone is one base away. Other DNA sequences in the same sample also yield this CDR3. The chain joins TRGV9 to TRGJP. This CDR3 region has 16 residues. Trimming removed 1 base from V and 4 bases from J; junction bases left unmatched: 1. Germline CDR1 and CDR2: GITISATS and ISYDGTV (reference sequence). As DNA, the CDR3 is TGTGCCTTGTGGGAGGTTCAAGAGTTGGGCAAAAAAATCAAGGTATTT. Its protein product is CALWEVQELGKKIKVF.

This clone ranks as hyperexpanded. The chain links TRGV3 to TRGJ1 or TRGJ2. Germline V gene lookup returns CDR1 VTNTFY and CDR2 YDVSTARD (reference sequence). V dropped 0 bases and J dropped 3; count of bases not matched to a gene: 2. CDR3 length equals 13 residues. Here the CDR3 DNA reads TGTGCCACCTGGGACAGGCTTTATTATAAGAAACTCTTT. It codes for CATWDRLYYKKLF.

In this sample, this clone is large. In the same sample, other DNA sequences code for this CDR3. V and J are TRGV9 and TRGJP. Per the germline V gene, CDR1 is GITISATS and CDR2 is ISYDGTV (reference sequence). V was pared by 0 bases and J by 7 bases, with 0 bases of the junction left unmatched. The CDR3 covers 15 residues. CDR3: CALWEVELGKKIKVF. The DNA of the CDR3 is TGTGCCTTGTGGGAGGTGGAGTTGGGCAAAAAAATCAAGGTATTT.

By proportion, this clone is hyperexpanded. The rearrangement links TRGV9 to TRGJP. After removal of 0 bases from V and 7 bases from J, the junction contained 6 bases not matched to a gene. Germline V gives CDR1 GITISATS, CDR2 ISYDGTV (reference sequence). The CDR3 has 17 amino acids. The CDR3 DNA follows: TGTGCCTTGTGGGAGGTGCGGAAGGAGTTGGGCAAAAAAATCAAGGTATTT. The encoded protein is CALWEVRKELGKKIKVF.

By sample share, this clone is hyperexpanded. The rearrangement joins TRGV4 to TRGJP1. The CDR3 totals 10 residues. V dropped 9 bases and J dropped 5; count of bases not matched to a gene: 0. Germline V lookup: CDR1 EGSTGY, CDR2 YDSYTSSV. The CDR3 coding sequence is TGTGCCACCACTGGTTGGTTCAAGATATTT. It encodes CATTGWFKIF.

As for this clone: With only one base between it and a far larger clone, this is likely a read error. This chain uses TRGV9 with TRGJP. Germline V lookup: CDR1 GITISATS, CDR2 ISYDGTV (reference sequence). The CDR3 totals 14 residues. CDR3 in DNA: TGTGCCTTGTGGGAGGTGTTGGACAAAAAAATCAAGGTATTT. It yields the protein CALWEVLDKKIKVF.